Described below is a single TCR beta chain sequence and its context. These data originate in a study of glioma-infiltrating T cells. Background on the study: WHO grade II oligodendrogliomas or astrocytomas, plus non-recurrent WHO grade IV glioblastomas, were sampled. Glioma patients had dexamethasone for six or fewer days before surgery.

The iRepertoire nested amplicon-rescue multiplex PCR amplified TCR alpha and beta CDR3s from RNA. TCRdb re-called the multiplex PCR reads with MiXCR, one entry per CDR3 protein. The repertoire holds fewer than 500,000 distinct CDR3 sequences, with around 45% as singletons. From germline, CDR1 is DFQATT and CDR2 SNEGSKA (reference sequence). The V and J ends lost 0 bases and 1 base respectively, with 7 bases between them. The CDR3 is made up of 13 amino acids. The sample taken for sequencing was glioma tissue, nonneoplastic brain tissue, or PBMCs (not recorded which). The chain combines TRBV20-1 with TRBJ2-7; D remains ambiguous. This TCR was sampled from a human donor with low-grade glioma or glioblastoma, undergoing nonglioma brain surgery, or in good health (not recorded which). The CDR3 DNA reads as TGCAGTGCTAGAGAGGCTAATTCCTACGAGCAGTACTTC. Its protein product is CSAREANSYEQYF.